The 28 T cell receptor beta chains below come from one sample, sequenced in a study of CD8 T cells in Susac syndrome. The RNA, roughly 0.45 to 1 ug, was put through reverse transcription using random hexamers. TCRdb re-derived calls from the immunoSEQ multiplex PCR reads in MiXCR, one entry per CDR3 protein. The sample lists 100,000 to 150,000 distinct CDR3 sequences, around 94% occurring once. Sample: CD4+ T cells from PBMCs. These receptors were collected from a human donor in good health.

J is TRBJ2-1 and V is TRBV28; the D gene is possibly TRBD2 (6 bases). Deletions cut 6 bases from V and 5 bases from J, with 17 bases between. This CDR3 comprises 15 residues. Looked up from germline, CDR1 is MDHEN and CDR2 is SYDVKM. In nucleotides, the CDR3 is TGTGCCAGCAGACCACCGCTTAGCGGAGACAATGAGCAGTTCTTC. It translates to CASRPPLSGDNEQFF.

This chain links TRBV6-2 or TRBV6-3 with TRBJ2-2, with D unresolved. Germline V gives CDR1 MNHEY, CDR2 SVGEGT. V lost 3 bases and J 5 bases, leaving 7 bases between the germline ends. This CDR3 has 13 residues. The CDR3 region has the DNA TGTGCCAGCAGTTATGTGGAGACCGGGGAGCTGTTTTTT. Its translation is CASSYVETGELFF.

The V and J genes are TRBV2 and TRBJ2-2, with 7 positions matching TRBD1. The trim removed 6 bases at V and 8 bases at J, leaving 6 bases unmatched. Germline V gene lookup returns CDR1 SNHLY and CDR2 FYNNEI. The CDR3 sequence is 13 residues long. CDR3 DNA: TGTGCCAGCAGCCGACAGGGCGAGGGGGAGCTGTTTTTT. Translating it yields CASSRQGEGELFF.

The J gene is TRBJ1-6, the V gene TRBV7-8, with D unresolved. The CDR3 covers 16 residues. Germline assignment: CDR1 SGHVS and CDR2 FQNEAQ. V gave up 0 bases and J gave up 7 bases, with 13 bases separating them. CDR3 in DNA: TGTGCCAGCAGCTTAGCACCAGGCTCCTCAAATTCACCCCTCCACTTT. Its translation is CASSLAPGSSNSPLHF.

The chain uses TRBV6-6 and TRBJ2-1; TRBD2 matches at 8 bases. Germline V gene sequence: CDR1 MNHNY, CDR2 SVGAGI (reference sequence). The CDR3 is 15 amino acids. J gave up 3 bases and V 4 bases, and 5 bases lay outside the gene matches. The CDR3 DNA reads as TGTGCCAGCAGTTTTGGTAGCGGGATCTACAATGAGCAGTTCTTC. As protein: CASSFGSGIYNEQFF.

The chain is built from TRBV30 and TRBJ1-3, with D possibly matching TRBD1 (6 bases). Looked up from germline, CDR1 is GTSNPN and CDR2 is SVGIG (reference sequence). The CDR3 has 12 amino acids. V shed 3 bases and J shed 10 bases, with 13 bases lying between them. This CDR3 reads CAWRMDSGTIYF. The CDR3 DNA reads TGTGCCTGGAGGATGGACAGCGGGACCATATATTTT.

The V call is TRBV7-9, the J call TRBJ2-4; TRBD1 matches at 7 bases. This CDR3 has 14 residues. CDR1 and CDR2 (germline): SEHNR, FQNEAQ (reference sequence). The trim removed 4 bases at V and 5 bases at J, leaving 5 bases unmatched. CDR3 sequence: CASSSPGTENIQYF. The CDR3 region has the DNA TGTGCCAGCAGCTCACCCGGGACAGAAAACATTCAGTACTTC. Together with reference TRBV7-9 and TRBJ2-4, the CDR3 gives the full variable domain: DTGVSQNPRHKITKRGQNVTFRCDPISEHNRLYWYRQTLGQGPEFLTYFQNEAQLEKSRLLSDRFSAERPKGSFSTLEIQRTEQGDSAMYLCASSSPGTENIQYFGAGTRLSVL.

This clonotype was recorded once. The chain joins TRBV4-2 to TRBJ1-1; 8 bases fit TRBD1. Germline V gene data show CDR1 as LGHNA and CDR2 as YNFKEQ. The CDR3 contains 13 residues. Germline trimming cut 2 bases from V and 7 bases from J; bases unmatched to any gene: 3. The CDR3 nucleotides read TGTGCCAGCAGCCAAAGACAGGGGATTGAAGCTTTCTTT. This encodes CASSQRQGIEAFF.

The rearrangement joins TRBV4-3 to TRBJ1-6; no reliable D call. V dropped 1 base and J dropped 4 bases, with 5 bases sitting between them. Germline CDR1 is LGHNA and CDR2 is YSLEER. The CDR3 is 14 amino acids. The CDR3 reads CASSQGGYNSPLHF. DNA of the CDR3: TGCGCCAGCAGCCAAGGGGGTTATAATTCACCCCTCCACTTT.

V is TRBV5-4 and J is TRBJ2-3, with 10 bases lining up with TRBD2. Germline loops: CDR1 SGHNT, CDR2 YYREEE (reference sequence). The CDR3 sequence is 17 residues long. V gave up 4 bases and J gave up 3 bases; unmatched junction bases: 11. The CDR3 protein is CASSPLGSGRKTDTQYF. Written as DNA, the CDR3 is TGTGCCAGCAGCCCCCTGGGTAGCGGGAGGAAAACAGATACGCAGTATTTT.

The chain employs TRBV30 and TRBJ2-5; D may be TRBD1 or TRBD2 (5 bases each). The CDR3 is 15 amino acids. Between the trimmed V and J ends, which lost 3 bases and 5 bases, there was a span of 19 bases. The germline gives CDR1 GTSNPN, CDR2 SVGIG (reference sequence). The CDR3 DNA sequence: TGTGCCTGGAGCCCCACGGGGTTAGCAGGGGAGACCCAGTACTTC. Residues: CAWSPTGLAGETQYF.

This chain uses TRBV7-2 with TRBJ2-1, with a possible D match to TRBD1 (5 bases). The CDR3 is 14 amino acids. The V end lost 7 bases, the J end lost 0 bases, and 10 bases lay between the germline ends. Germline CDR1 reads SGHTA; CDR2 reads FQGNSA. CDR3 sequence (DNA): TGTGCCAGCACCCCAGGGAACTCCTACAATGAGCAGTTCTTC. Translation: CASTPGNSYNEQFF.

The rearrangement uses TRBV2 and TRBJ2-3; D may be TRBD1 or TRBD2 (5 bases each). The CDR3 extends over 14 amino acids. V was clipped by 4 bases and J by 9 bases, with 17 bases between them. Germline V gives CDR1 SNHLY, CDR2 FYNNEI. The CDR3 sequence is CASSVRDRPGTQYF. DNA of the CDR3: TGTGCCAGCAGTGTACGGGATCGGCCAGGGACGCAGTATTTT.

The rearrangement links TRBV29-1 to TRBJ2-2; TRBD1 is a possible D gene (7 bases). The CDR3 runs to 14 residues. V lost 6 bases, J lost 4 bases, and 15 bases lay in between. Germline-derived CDR1 and CDR2 are SQVTM and ANQGSEA. The CDR3 sequence: CSVRPGGSTGELFF. The CDR3 DNA sequence: TGCAGCGTCCGCCCAGGGGGGTCCACCGGGGAGCTGTTTTTT.

In this sample, this clonotype turned up once. V usage is TRBV7-3 and J usage is TRBJ2-5; 11 bases match TRBD2. Germline-derived CDR1 and CDR2 are SGHTA and FQGTGA. The CDR3 is 15 residues long. The J segment lost 1 base and the V segment lost 5 bases, leaving 3 bases of the junction unmatched. The CDR3 sequence is CASSPSGRPQETQYF. The CDR3 DNA reads TGTGCCAGCAGCCCTAGCGGGAGGCCCCAAGAGACCCAGTACTTC. The whole variable domain, remainder taken from reference TRBV7-3 and TRBJ2-5, is GAGVSQTPSNKVTEKGKYVELRCDPISGHTALYWYRQSLGQGPEFLIYFQGTGAADDSGLPNDRFFAVRPEGSVSTLKIQRTERGDSAVYLCASSPSGRPQETQYFGPGTRLLVL.

The chain joins TRBV3-1 to TRBJ2-2; D not certain. V was cut by 4 bases and J by 2 bases, with 11 bases left in between. The CDR3 runs 15 residues. Germline V gene data show CDR1 as LGHDT and CDR2 as YNNKEL (reference sequence). The CDR3 sequence is CASSPQTTNTGELFF. Here the CDR3 DNA reads TGTGCCAGCAGCCCTCAGACCACTAACACCGGGGAGCTGTTTTTT.

V is TRBV10-3 and J is TRBJ2-2, with 16 nucleotides matching TRBD2. The junction had 6 bases not matched to a gene; V was cut back by 6 bases and J by 5 bases. The CDR3 extends over 17 amino acids. The germline CDR1 and CDR2 sequences are ENHRY and SYGVKD. The CDR3 sequence is CAISSGTSGRGTGELFF. The CDR3 DNA reads as TGTGCCATCAGCTCCGGGACTAGCGGGAGGGGTACCGGGGAGCTGTTTTTT.

This rearrangement joins TRBV28 to TRBJ2-7, with a possible D match to TRBD1 (5 bases). V gave up 7 bases and J gave up 5 bases, with 9 bases separating them. The CDR3 spans 11 residues. The germline CDR1 and CDR2 sequences are MDHEN and SYDVKM. CDR3 nucleotides: TGTGCCAGCATTCAGGGTAACGAGCAGTACTTC. Translating gives CASIQGNEQYF.

The rearrangement uses TRBV19 and TRBJ2-7, with TRBD2 matching 7 bases. The CDR3 extends over 13 amino acids. Germline assignment: CDR1 LNHDA and CDR2 SQIVND (reference sequence). V lost 4 bases, J lost 4 bases, and 4 bases stayed unmatched. CDR3 region: CASSSAGAYEQYF. CDR3 in DNA: TGTGCCAGTAGTAGTGCGGGAGCATACGAGCAGTACTTC.

The chain links TRBV18 to TRBJ2-7, with 9 bases matching TRBD2. V was pared by 3 bases and J by 5 bases, with 14 bases of the junction left unmatched. The CDR3 runs to 17 residues. Germline-derived CDR1 and CDR2 are KGHSH and LQKENI. The CDR3 loop is CASSPSFFAGGDHEQYF. The CDR3 DNA reads TGTGCCAGCTCACCCAGCTTCTTTGCGGGAGGGGACCACGAGCAGTACTTC.

The chain couples TRBV29-1 to TRBJ2-5; 10 nucleotides align to TRBD2. The CDR3 spans 16 residues. Germline V CDR1 and CDR2: SQVTM, ANQGSEA. J lost 3 bases, V lost 4 bases, and 11 bases had no gene match. The DNA of the CDR3 is TGCAGCGTTGGGGACGGGTCTAGCGGGAGTAAAGAGACCCAGTACTTC. Amino acids: CSVGDGSSGSKETQYF.

The chain carries TRBV20-1 and TRBJ2-5; D is uncertain. The CDR3 is 14 amino acids. Per germline, CDR1 DFQATT and CDR2 SNEGSKA (reference sequence). The V end was cut by 0 bases, the J end by 5 bases, with 13 bases between. CDR3 coding DNA: TGCAGTGCTAGAGATCGGCTAATTGGGGAGACCCAGTACTTC. It is translated as CSARDRLIGETQYF.

The gene calls are TRBV7-2 and TRBJ1-5; D not certain. V lost 5 bases and J 6 bases, leaving 11 bases between the germline ends. CDR3 length: 13 residues. Germline lookup yields CDR1 SGHTA and CDR2 FQGNSA. CDR3 protein: CASSLGLVQPQHF. The CDR3, as DNA: TGTGCCAGCAGCCTAGGTTTGGTTCAGCCCCAGCATTTT.

This clonotype was recorded only once. This chain uses TRBV18 with TRBJ2-4; D is possibly TRBD2 (5 bases). Germline CDR1 KGHSH, CDR2 LQKENI. The CDR3 is 14 residues long. Trimming stripped 6 bases from V and 3 bases from J, with 12 bases between. CDR3 residues: CASSDSGVKNIQYF. The CDR3, as DNA: TGTGCCAGCTCGGACTCCGGGGTCAAAAACATTCAGTACTTC. Combining the CDR3 with reference TRBV18 and TRBJ2-4 gives the whole variable domain NAGVMQNPRHLVRRRGQEARLRCSPMKGHSHVYWYRQLPEEGLKFMVYLQKENIIDESGMPKERFSAEFPKEGPSILRIQQVVRGDSAAYFCASSDSGVKNIQYFGAGTRLSVL.

The rearrangement uses TRBV19 and TRBJ2-7, with 13 bases lining up with TRBD2. The germline gives CDR1 LNHDA, CDR2 SQIVND (reference sequence). This CDR3 has 16 residues. The V and J ends lost 4 bases and 0 bases, in that order; junction bases with no gene match: 3. CDR3 bases: TGTGCCAGTAGTAAGGGACTAGCGGGAACCTCCTACGAGCAGTACTTC. Its protein product is CASSKGLAGTSYEQYF.

The chain employs TRBV20-1 and TRBJ2-4; D tentatively fits TRBD1 or TRBD2 (6 bases each). CDR1 is DFQATT and CDR2 is SNEGSKA in the germline V gene (reference sequence). The length of the CDR3 is 19 residues. V lost 0 bases, J lost 7 bases, and 28 bases lay in between. CDR3 bases: TGCAGTGCTAGAGATCAATTTGTACACTCCAGGGGAGGTTATAACATTCAGTACTTC. It encodes CSARDQFVHSRGGYNIQYF.

The V and J genes are TRBV28 and TRBJ1-5, with D hard to call. The germline CDR1 and CDR2 sequences are MDHEN and SYDVKM. Trimming took 5 bases from V and 7 from J, leaving 6 bases between them. The CDR3 spans 11 residues. DNA of the CDR3: TGTGCCAGCAGTAAAACACAGCCCCAGCATTTT. Protein product: CASSKTQPQHF.

The chain joins TRBV10-3 to TRBJ2-7, with TRBD2 as a possible D gene (7 bases). The CDR3 consists of 15 residues. Trimming took off 7 bases at V and 2 bases at J, with 18 bases between the two ends. The germline V gene encodes CDR1 ENHRY and CDR2 SYGVKD. CDR3 nucleotide sequence: TGTGCCATCAATCCTGGGGGGGCCACAACCTACGAGCAGTACTTC. This gives the protein CAINPGGATTYEQYF.